The 24 T cell receptor beta chains below were found in one sample sequenced in a study of cytomegalovirus exposure and HLA in healthy donors. PCR primers comprised 60 Vbeta and 13 Jbeta primers. TCRdb keeps only in-frame clones here, not all; method: immunoSEQ multiplex PCR. The table has some 150,000 clones, nearly 85% seen once. The sequencing input was PBMCs. The source is a male donor in good health and CMV-seronegative.

This clone was recorded a few times. The chain links TRBV7-3 to TRBJ2-7, with TRBD2 matching over 8 bases. The V and J ends lost 10 bases and 3 bases, in that order; junction bases with no gene match: 8. This CDR3 is 13 amino acids long. Germline V lookup: CDR1 SGHTA, CDR2 FQGTGA. In nucleotides, the CDR3 is TGTGCCACCGGAGAACTAGCGGTCTACGAGCAGTACTTC. Its translation: CATGELAVYEQYF.

This clone was found once. The chain has TRBV7-2 and TRBJ2-5; 11 bases align to TRBD2. The ends lost 5 bases at V and 2 bases at J; junction bases unmatched: 13. The CDR3 is 18 residues long. Germline-derived CDR1 and CDR2 are SGHTA and FQGNSA. The CDR3 sequence: CASSDGASGRPIQETQYF. The CDR3 DNA reads TGTGCCAGCAGCGATGGGGCTAGCGGGAGGCCGATACAAGAGACCCAGTACTTC. Together with reference TRBV7-2 and TRBJ2-5, the CDR3 gives the full variable domain: GAGVSQSPSNKVTEKGKDVELRCDPISGHTALYWYRQSLGQGLEFLIYFQGNSAPDKSGLPSDRFSAERTGGSVSTLTIQRTQQEDSAVYLCASSDGASGRPIQETQYFGPGTRLLVL.

The rearrangement uses TRBV20-1 and TRBJ2-7; the match to TRBD2 covers 8 bases. This CDR3 comprises 11 residues. The V segment lost 5 bases and the J segment 12 bases; nucleotides outside the gene matches: 9. Germline loops: CDR1 DFQATT, CDR2 SNEGSKA (reference sequence). The CDR3 sequence: CSAVQPGGLYF. The CDR3, as DNA: TGCAGTGCTGTTCAGCCGGGGGGGTTGTACTTC.

This clone has just a few counts. The CDR3 DNA sequence: TGTGCCAGCATCAGGACAGGGGTTTACTACGAGCAGTACTTC. It is translated as CASIRTGVYYEQYF. V gene TRBV28 combines with J gene TRBJ2-7; TRBD1 matches at 9 bases. CDR1 and CDR2 from the germline V gene are MDHEN and SYDVKM. This CDR3 contains 14 residues. Trimming removed 7 bases from V and 3 bases from J; junction bases left unmatched: 7.

This clone was counted only a few times. V gene TRBV5-1 combines with J gene TRBJ1-3; TRBD1 matches at 7 bases. V trimming: 4 bases; J trimming: 4 bases; junction bases outside the gene matches: 2. CDR1 SGHRS and CDR2 YFSETQ come from the germline V gene. This CDR3 is 13 amino acids long. In DNA, the CDR3 is TGCGCCAGCAGCCGGGACAGAGGAAACACCATATATTTT. Its translation is CASSRDRGNTIYF. The whole variable domain, filled in from reference TRBV5-1 and TRBJ1-3, reads KAGVTQTPRYLIKTRGQQVTLSCSPISGHRSVSWYQQTPGQGLQFLFEYFSETQRNKGNFPGRFSGRQFSNSRSEMNVSTLELGDSALYLCASSRDRGNTIYFGEGSWLTVV.

The chain uses TRBV7-6 and TRBJ2-2; 13 bases are a match to TRBD2. From germline, CDR1 is SGHVS and CDR2 FNYEAQ. This CDR3 comprises 17 residues. After removal of 5 bases from V and 1 base from J, the junction contained 4 bases not matched to a gene. The chain's CDR3 is CASSPLAGGLNTGELFF. CDR3 DNA sequence: TGTGCCAGCAGCCCACTAGCGGGGGGGTTGAACACCGGGGAGCTGTTTTTT.

The chain recombines TRBV7-2 with TRBJ2-7; the D is unclear. The CDR3 has 15 amino acids. Trimming stripped 0 bases from V and 2 bases from J, with 11 bases between. Looked up from germline, CDR1 is SGHTA and CDR2 is FQGNSA. CDR3 DNA: TGTGCCAGCAGCTTAGCGAGAGGCGGTACCTACGAGCAGTACTTC. Translation gives CASSLARGGTYEQYF.

The chain joins TRBV11-2 to TRBJ1-2; D gene unclear. Germline-derived CDR1 and CDR2 are SGHAT and FQNNGV. The CDR3 has 14 residues. Between the trimmed V and J ends, which lost 6 bases and 2 bases, there was a span of 13 bases. As DNA, the CDR3 is TGTGCCAGCAGTTCCAAGGCCGGGAACTATGGCTACACCTTC. Translation: CASSSKAGNYGYTF. Combining the CDR3 with reference TRBV11-2 and TRBJ1-2 gives the whole variable domain EAGVAQSPRYKIIEKRQSVAFWCNPISGHATLYWYQQILGQGPKLLIQFQNNGVVDDSQLPKDRFSAERLKGVDSTLKIQPAKLEDSAVYLCASSSKAGNYGYTFGSGTRLTVV.

The chain uses TRBV29-1 and TRBJ1-2; TRBD1 might be the D (5 bases). CDR3 size: 13 residues. CDR1 is SQVTM and CDR2 is ANQGSEA in the germline V gene. Trimming left V 1 base short and J 4 bases short, with 10 bases between. The CDR3 region has the DNA TGCAGCGTTGAAGGGGGGGGGATCTATGGCTACACCTTC. Translating it yields CSVEGGGIYGYTF.

In its sample, this clone was seen a few times. This chain links TRBV19 with TRBJ1-2; 7 bases line up with TRBD1. There are 13 residues in the CDR3. The germline gives CDR1 LNHDA, CDR2 SQIVND (reference sequence). V was pared by 10 bases and J by 0 bases, with 5 bases of the junction left unmatched. The CDR3 coding sequence is TGTGCCACCCACAGGGGAGCTAACTATGGCTACACCTTC. Protein: CATHRGANYGYTF.

This rearrangement joins TRBV28 to TRBJ1-5, with D unresolved. Trimming stripped 10 bases from V and 4 bases from J, with 11 bases between. The V gene's germline CDR1 is MDHEN and CDR2 SYDVKM. CDR3 length equals 12 residues. CDR3 residues: CATHLPNQPQHF. The CDR3 DNA reads as TGTGCCACCCACCTACCTAATCAGCCCCAGCATTTT.

V and J are TRBV19 and TRBJ1-1, with TRBD1 as a possible D gene (5 bases). Germline assignment: CDR1 LNHDA and CDR2 SQIVND (reference sequence). The CDR3 spans 15 residues. The ends were cut back, 5 bases at V and 0 bases at J, with 13 bases in the middle. The CDR3 sequence is CASSPSTDLNTEAFF. The CDR3 region has the DNA TGTGCCAGTAGTCCCTCGACAGATTTGAACACTGAAGCTTTCTTT.

As concerns this clone: Sequence at one end of the junction differs from germline and may be a read error. The V call is TRBV7-7, the J call TRBJ2-1, with 7 positions matching TRBD1. CDR1 and CDR2 from the germline V gene are SSHAT and FNYEAQ (reference sequence). The length of the CDR3 is 15 residues. CDR3 in DNA: TGTGCTAGCAGCACCGGGGACAGCTCCTACAATGAGCAGTTCTTC. The encoded protein is CASSTGDSSYNEQFF. The whole variable domain, remainder taken from reference TRBV7-7 and TRBJ2-1, is GAGVSQSPRYKVTKRGQDVTLRCDPISSHATLYWYQQALGQGPEFLTYFNYEAQPDKSGLPSDRFSAERPEGSISTLTIQRTEQRDSAMYRCASSTGDSSYNEQFFGPGTRLTVL.

This clone was detected once. The chain has TRBV28 and TRBJ1-2; 8 nucleotides agree with TRBD1. The CDR3 covers 14 residues. V dropped 6 bases and J dropped 7; count of bases not matched to a gene: 10. Looked up from germline, CDR1 is MDHEN and CDR2 is SYDVKM. The CDR3 loop is CASSPDRARGGYTF. The CDR3 DNA sequence: TGTGCCAGCAGCCCGGACAGGGCCAGGGGTGGCTACACCTTC.

This clone appeared once. V and J are TRBV14 and TRBJ1-1; D is undetermined. The ends were cut back, 4 bases at V and 6 bases at J, with 9 bases in the middle. Germline loops: CDR1 SGHDN, CDR2 FVKESK. CDR3 length equals 12 residues. The CDR3 here is CASSPGYSEAFF. The CDR3 coding sequence is TGTGCCAGCAGCCCAGGTTACTCTGAAGCTTTCTTT.

The CDR3 sequence is CASSFPPGGAGTGELFF. The CDR3 nucleotides read TGTGCCAGCAGCTTCCCTCCGGGGGGCGCGGGCACCGGGGAGCTGTTTTTT. V usage is TRBV7-9 and J usage is TRBJ2-2; D might be TRBD2 (7 bases). Between the trimmed V and J ends, which lost 3 bases and 4 bases, there was a span of 18 bases. CDR1 and CDR2 from the germline V gene are SEHNR and FQNEAQ (reference sequence). This CDR3 has 17 amino acids.

The V and J genes are TRBV12-5 and TRBJ1-5; 7 bases are a match to TRBD1. V lost 5 bases to trimming and J lost 4 bases; unmatched junction nucleotides: 2. The CDR3 consists of 13 residues. The V gene's germline CDR1 is LGHNT and CDR2 FRNRAP. CDR3 in DNA: TGTGCTAGTGGTGGGACAGCTAATCAGCCCCAGCATTTT. This gives the protein CASGGTANQPQHF. Together with reference TRBV12-5 and TRBJ1-5, the CDR3 gives the full variable domain: DARVTQTPRHKVTEMGQEVTMRCQPILGHNTVFWYRQTMMQGLELLAYFRNRAPLDDSGMPKDRFSAEMPDATLATLKIQPSEPRDSAVYFCASGGTANQPQHFGDGTRLSIL.

The chain links TRBV7-2 to TRBJ2-7, with D perhaps TRBD1 (6 bases). This CDR3 contains 15 residues. The germline CDR1 and CDR2 sequences are SGHTA and FQGNSA. Trimming pared 1 base from V and 3 bases from J, leaving 13 bases between. The CDR3 region is CASSLVRQGSYEQYF. The CDR3 region has the DNA TGTGCCAGCAGCTTAGTCCGCCAGGGGAGCTACGAGCAGTACTTC.

V usage is TRBV2 and J usage is TRBJ2-3; 8 bases agree with TRBD1. The CDR3 contains 15 residues. V was pared by 3 bases and J by 5 bases, with 7 bases of the junction left unmatched. The germline V gene has CDR1 SNHLY and CDR2 FYNNEI. CDR3: CASSDPTGAGDTQYF. Written as DNA, the CDR3 is TGTGCCAGCAGTGACCCGACAGGGGCAGGAGATACGCAGTATTTT.

In DNA form, the CDR3 reads TGTGCCACCAGCCCCCCGGGGGGAGGTTACACTGAAGCTTTCTTT. It encodes CATSPPGGGYTEAFF. V gene TRBV15 combines with J gene TRBJ1-1, with D perhaps TRBD1 (5 bases). The CDR3 has 15 residues. V lost 5 bases to trimming and J lost 3 bases, with 16 bases between them. In germline, CDR1 is LNHNV, CDR2 YYDKDF (reference sequence).

The rearrangement joins TRBV27 to TRBJ2-2; D gene ambiguous. Germline V gene data show CDR1 as MNHEY and CDR2 as SMNVEV (reference sequence). The CDR3 is 12 amino acids. Trimming took off 5 bases at V and 3 bases at J, with 4 bases between the two ends. The CDR3 DNA follows: TGTGCCAGCAGTCCGTACACCGGGGAGCTGTTTTTT. It translates to CASSPYTGELFF.

The chain carries TRBV5-1 and TRBJ2-5, with D possibly TRBD1 on 7 matching bases. CDR3 length: 14 amino acids. Trimming left V 3 bases short and J 5 bases short, with 14 bases between. Germline V gives CDR1 SGHRS, CDR2 YFSETQ. This chain's CDR3 is CASSSTGAGETQYF. The DNA for the CDR3 is TGCGCCAGCAGCTCTACAGGGGCGGGGGAGACCCAGTACTTC.

The V gene is TRBV2, the J gene TRBJ1-2; D call uncertain. Trimming took 6 bases from V and 8 from J, leaving 13 bases between them. This CDR3 comprises 12 residues. Germline V gene data show CDR1 as SNHLY and CDR2 as FYNNEI. CDR3 sequence (DNA): TGTGCCAGCAGGGAGGGTCCTGGGGGCTACACCTTC. Translated, it gives CASREGPGGYTF.

The gene calls are TRBV7-2 and TRBJ2-2; D unclear. Trimming took 1 base from V and 5 from J, leaving 8 bases between them. Germline-derived CDR1 and CDR2 are SGHTA and FQGNSA. The CDR3 spans 14 residues. The CDR3 sequence: CASSLVAPTGELFF. The CDR3 DNA reads as TGTGCCAGCAGCTTAGTCGCGCCTACCGGGGAGCTGTTTTTT.